The 18 T cell receptor beta chains reported below all come from one sample, sequenced in a study of T cell repertoires in cytomegalovirus infection. TCRdb re-derived calls from the reads in MiXCR, one entry per CDR3 protein. The table has more than 45,000 distinct CDR3 sequences, more than 25% seen once. These receptors have no known antigen. Sequences were obtained from PBMCs, sequenced either directly or after in vitro stimulation (not recorded which). The source of these receptors is a human donor in good health (CMV status not recorded). Some clones in this sample may be carry-over from other donors' samples.

This clonotype was seen more than once but under ten times. The chain combines TRBV3-1 with TRBJ1-2, with 7 bases matching TRBD1. The CDR3 extends over 14 amino acids. Germline CDR1 and CDR2: LGHDT and YNNKEL (reference sequence). V trimming: 4 bases; J trimming: 4 bases; junction bases outside the gene matches: 6. CDR3 amino acids: CASSPRQGSYGYTF. For the CDR3, the DNA is TGTGCCAGCAGCCCGAGACAGGGAAGCTATGGCTACACCTTC.

For this clonotype: The junction shows a germline mismatch at one end, possibly a read error. The rearrangement uses TRBV29-1 and TRBJ2-5; D is possibly TRBD2 (6 bases). Germline CDR1 is SQVTM and CDR2 is ANQGSEA. This CDR3 is built from 13 residues. The CDR3 DNA follows: TGCAGCCTTGACGCGGGCGGGGAAGAGACCCAGTACTTC. Its translation: CSLDAGGEETQYF. The full variable domain, rest sourced from reference TRBV29-1 and TRBJ2-5, is SAVISQKPSRDICQRGTSLTIQCQVDSQVTMMFWYRQQPGQSLTLIATANQGSEATYESGFVIDKFPISRPNLTFSTLTVSNMSPEDSSIYLCSLDAGGEETQYFGPGTRLLVL.

This clonotype appeared many times. CDR3 sequence reads: CASASGTFYNEQFF. The CDR3 bases are TGTGCTAGTGCCTCCGGGACTTTTTACAATGAGCAGTTCTTC. The V and J genes are TRBV12-5 and TRBJ2-1; possible D gene TRBD2, 6 bases. Trimming took off 7 bases at V and 4 bases at J, with 14 bases between the two ends. The CDR3 contains 14 residues. Germline CDR1 LGHNT, CDR2 FRNRAP.

This clonotype was found a few times. The rearrangement uses TRBV12-3 or TRBV12-4 and TRBJ1-5, with TRBD1 matching over 9 bases. This CDR3 spans 14 amino acids. The V segment lost 5 bases and the J segment 6 bases; nucleotides outside the gene matches: 5. CDR3 in DNA: TGTGCCAGCAGTCAGACAGGGGGGGGTCAGCCCCAGCATTTT. Encoded protein: CASSQTGGGQPQHF.

In this sample, this clonotype turned up once. The chain uses TRBV5-1 and TRBJ1-2, with TRBD1 identical over 12 bases. The germline V gene has CDR1 SGHRS and CDR2 YFSETQ. The V segment lost 4 bases and the J segment 8 bases; nucleotides outside the gene matches: 6. This CDR3 region has 14 residues. DNA of the CDR3: TGCGCCAGCAGCACAGGGACAGGGGGCATCGGCTACACCTTC. It is translated as CASSTGTGGIGYTF. The full variable domain, completed using reference TRBV5-1 and TRBJ1-2, is KAGVTQTPRYLIKTRGQQVTLSCSPISGHRSVSWYQQTPGQGLQFLFEYFSETQRNKGNFPGRFSGRQFSNSRSEMNVSTLELGDSALYLCASSTGTGGIGYTFGSGTRLTVV.

The V call is TRBV7-9, the J call TRBJ2-7; unclear D gene. CDR3 length equals 14 residues. V was trimmed by 0 bases and J by 2 bases, leaving 8 bases between them. Germline values: CDR1 SEHNR, CDR2 FQNEAQ (reference sequence). The CDR3 is CASSLASVTYEQYF. The CDR3 nucleotides are TGTGCCAGCAGCTTAGCCAGCGTTACCTACGAGCAGTACTTC.

This clonotype occurred many times. The chain combines TRBV7-2 with TRBJ2-3; a weak D match, TRBD2 (5 bases). In germline, CDR1 is SGHTA, CDR2 FQGNSA. This CDR3 contains 16 residues. Trimming cost V 2 bases and J 1 base, with 13 bases left between them. The CDR3 loop is CASSLNDGLGTDTQYF. CDR3 DNA: TGTGCCAGCAGCTTAAACGACGGACTGGGCACAGATACGCAGTATTTT.

This clonotype turned up a few times. The CDR3 nucleotides read TGTGCCAGCAGCAACAAACAGGGGGTACACAATGAGCAGTTCTTC. Protein product: CASSNKQGVHNEQFF. The rearrangement joins TRBV12-3 or TRBV12-4 to TRBJ2-1; 8 bases map to TRBD1. This CDR3 contains 15 residues. V dropped 6 bases and J dropped 5; count of bases not matched to a gene: 9.

The rearrangement links TRBV10-3 to TRBJ2-3, with D uncertain. This CDR3 has 11 amino acids. Germline V gene lookup returns CDR1 ENHRY and CDR2 SYGVKD. Trimming pared 9 bases from V and 1 base from J, leaving 5 bases between. CDR3 loop: CAIRGTDTQYF. Written as DNA, the CDR3 is TGTGCCATAAGGGGCACAGATACGCAGTATTTT.

This clonotype occurred many times. The V call is TRBV7-6, the J call TRBJ1-2; D is perhaps TRBD1 (5 bases). Germline V CDR1 and CDR2: SGHVS, FNYEAQ. The CDR3 loop spans 17 amino acids. The germline V and J ends were trimmed by 1 base and 0 bases, with 15 bases remaining between them. In DNA, the CDR3 is TGTGCCAGCAGCTTAGATGTGGGGCCGGTCGCTAACTATGGCTACACCTTC. It codes for CASSLDVGPVANYGYTF.

The chain couples TRBV6-1 to TRBJ2-7, with D maybe TRBD1 (6 bases). The germline V gene encodes CDR1 MNHNS and CDR2 SASEGT. V was pared by 6 bases and J by 0 bases, with 15 bases between. The CDR3 length is 15 residues. CDR3 coding DNA: TGTGCCAGCAGCTCCCTCCGGGACACCTCCTACGAGCAGTACTTC. The encoded protein is CASSSLRDTSYEQYF.

This clonotype was observed at least ten times. This rearrangement joins TRBV12-3 or TRBV12-4 to TRBJ1-2; 7 bases fit TRBD1. Unmatched junction bases numbered 1, after V lost 4 bases and J lost 2 bases. The CDR3 spans 13 residues. For the CDR3, the DNA is TGTGCCAGCAGTTCGACAGGGAACTATGGCTACACCTTC. It yields the protein CASSSTGNYGYTF.

The chain joins TRBV10-3 to TRBJ1-2; a possible D gene is TRBD1 (5 bases). The CDR3 runs to 15 residues. Trimming cost V 2 bases and J 8 bases, with 18 bases left between them. CDR1 is ENHRY and CDR2 is SYGVKD in the germline V gene. The CDR3 reads CAISEASFGARGYTF. The CDR3 DNA follows: TGTGCCATCAGTGAGGCCTCTTTTGGGGCTAGGGGCTACACCTTC.

V and J are TRBV28 and TRBJ2-7, with D perhaps matching TRBD1 (5 bases). There are 14 residues in the CDR3. V lost 2 bases and J 4 bases, leaving 12 bases between the germline ends. In germline, CDR1 is MDHEN, CDR2 SYDVKM. This CDR3 reads CASSLRQTDYEQYF. The CDR3 region has the DNA TGTGCCAGCAGTTTACGACAGACGGATTACGAGCAGTACTTC.

This clonotype occurred many times. The chain uses TRBV7-8 and TRBJ2-7; weak D call: TRBD1 (7 bases). The germline V gene has CDR1 SGHVS and CDR2 FQNEAQ. Trimming took 5 bases from V and 3 from J, leaving 20 bases between them. CDR3 length equals 16 residues. CDR3 bases: TGTGCCAGCAGCATGCGAGGAGGGCAGGGGGTCTACGAGCAGTACTTC. This sequence encodes CASSMRGGQGVYEQYF.

This clonotype was seen a handful of times. The chain employs TRBV2 and TRBJ2-5, with 12 bases aligning to TRBD1. After removal of 6 bases from V and 5 bases from J, the junction contained 1 base not matched to a gene. The germline gives CDR1 SNHLY, CDR2 FYNNEI. The CDR3 spans 13 residues. The CDR3 loop is CASRGQGAETQYF. The CDR3 DNA sequence: TGTGCCAGCAGGGGACAGGGGGCCGAGACCCAGTACTTC.

The V call is TRBV12-3 or TRBV12-4, the J call TRBJ1-6; D is ambiguous. The CDR3 is 12 residues long. The V end lost 8 bases, the J end lost 10 bases, and 12 bases lay between the germline ends. CDR3 amino acids: CASVRPGSPLHF. CDR3 bases: TGTGCCAGCGTCAGACCTGGATCACCCCTCCACTTT.

This clonotype was observed a handful of times. The chain has TRBV27 and TRBJ1-5, with D hard to call. The CDR3 loop spans 12 amino acids. CDR1 and CDR2 (germline): MNHEY, SMNVEV (reference sequence). The V end lost 8 bases, the J end lost 6 bases, and 11 bases lay between the germline ends. The CDR3 sequence is CASGPLTQPQHF. The CDR3 DNA follows: TGTGCCAGCGGGCCCCTCACTCAGCCCCAGCATTTT.